The following is a T cell receptor beta chain sequence with its context. Its antigen is not known. This record comes from a study of siplizumab effects on memory and regulatory T cells. Study conclusions and caveats: Naive T cells looked more diverse than memory cells and looked like major alloresponse contributors.

Assay used: immunoSEQ multiplex PCR; TCRdb lists only in-frame clones, some missing. The sample records roughly 100,000 clones, under 95% being singletons. This CDR3 has 11 amino acids. Germline V lookup: CDR1 SGHRS, CDR2 YFSETQ. V was trimmed by 4 bases and J by 5 bases, leaving 7 bases between them. Sequenced: CD4+ T cells sorted from blood. This TCR came from a human donor in good health. The chain carries TRBV5-1 and TRBJ2-7; unclear D gene. The CDR3 loop is CASSEHDEQYF. The CDR3 bases are TGCGCCAGCAGCGAGCACGACGAGCAGTACTTC. Complete variable domain (other parts from reference TRBV5-1 and TRBJ2-7): KAGVTQTPRYLIKTRGQQVTLSCSPISGHRSVSWYQQTPGQGLQFLFEYFSETQRNKGNFPGRFSGRQFSNSRSEMNVSTLELGDSALYLCASSEHDEQYFGPGTRLTVT.